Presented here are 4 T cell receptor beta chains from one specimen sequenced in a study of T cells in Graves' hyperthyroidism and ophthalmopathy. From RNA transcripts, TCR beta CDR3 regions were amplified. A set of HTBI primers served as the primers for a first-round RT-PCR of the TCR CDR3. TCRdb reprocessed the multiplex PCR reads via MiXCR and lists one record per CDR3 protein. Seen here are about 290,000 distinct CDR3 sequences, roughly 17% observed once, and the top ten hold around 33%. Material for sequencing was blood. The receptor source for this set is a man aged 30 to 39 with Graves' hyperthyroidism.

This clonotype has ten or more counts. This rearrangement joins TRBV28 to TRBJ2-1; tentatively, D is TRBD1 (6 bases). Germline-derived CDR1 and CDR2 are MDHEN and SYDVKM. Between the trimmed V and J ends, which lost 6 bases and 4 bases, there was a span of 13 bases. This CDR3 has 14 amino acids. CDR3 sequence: CASRGTYRYNEQFF. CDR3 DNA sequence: TGTGCCAGCAGGGGGACATACAGATACAATGAGCAGTTCTTC.

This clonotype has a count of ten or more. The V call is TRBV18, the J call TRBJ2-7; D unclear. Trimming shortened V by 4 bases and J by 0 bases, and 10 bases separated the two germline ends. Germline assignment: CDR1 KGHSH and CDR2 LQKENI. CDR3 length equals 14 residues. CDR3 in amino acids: CASSLFPSSYEQYF. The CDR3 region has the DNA TGTGCCAGCTCACTATTCCCGAGCTCCTACGAGCAGTACTTC. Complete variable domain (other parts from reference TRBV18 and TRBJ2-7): NAGVMQNPRHLVRRRGQEARLRCSPMKGHSHVYWYRQLPEEGLKFMVYLQKENIIDESGMPKERFSAEFPKEGPSILRIQQVVRGDSAAYFCASSLFPSSYEQYFGPGTRLTVT.

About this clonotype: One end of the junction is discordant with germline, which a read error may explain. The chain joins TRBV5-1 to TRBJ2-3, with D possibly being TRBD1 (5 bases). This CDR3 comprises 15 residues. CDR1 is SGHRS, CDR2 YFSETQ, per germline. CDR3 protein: CASSLGQGSTDTRYF. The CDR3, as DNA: TGCGCCAGCAGCTTGGGGCAGGGTAGCACAGATACGCGGTATTTT.

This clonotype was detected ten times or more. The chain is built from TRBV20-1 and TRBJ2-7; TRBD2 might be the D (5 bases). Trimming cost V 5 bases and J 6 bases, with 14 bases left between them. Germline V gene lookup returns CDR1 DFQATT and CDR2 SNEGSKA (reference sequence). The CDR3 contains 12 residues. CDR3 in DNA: TGCAGTGCTCACCGGAGGCAGCTCGAGCAGTACTTC. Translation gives CSAHRRQLEQYF.